This TCR beta chain was retrieved from a study of control samples from healthy donors and cancer patients. The table came from immunoSEQ multiplex PCR; TCRdb's copy has only in-frame clones and leaves some out. Found here are about 200,000 clones, 90% to 95% of them singletons; the top ten hold 1.5% to 2%. The CDR3 spans 14 residues. Germline CDR1 and CDR2: SGHRS and YFSETQ. The germline V and J ends were trimmed by 6 bases and 0 bases, with 13 bases remaining between them. The TCR originated in a man aged 25 to 45 in good health. Sequencing was carried out using blood. The chain employs TRBV5-1 and TRBJ2-7, with D unclear. The CDR3 reads CASKVQSSSYEQYF. CDR3 nucleotide sequence: TGCGCCAGCAAAGTTCAATCGAGCTCCTACGAGCAGTACTTC.